These T cell receptor beta chains were read from a single sample in a study of response to subunit inactivated influenza vaccine. TCRdb passed the RT-PCR reads through MiXCR, listing each CDR3 protein once. Of 700,000 to 800,000 distinct CDR3 sequences listed, about a fifth were seen once; the top ten hold approximately 11%. The input for sequencing was PBMCs from blood, taken 5 days after vaccination. The receptor set was obtained from a man aged 50 to 59 who received an inactivated influenza vaccine. CDR3s include the opening cysteine and the closing phenylalanine or tryptophan. The order of the fields is D gene, J gene, V gene, clone size, CDR3 DNA, CDR3 protein. A D gene is named only where the DNA matches it firmly. For some rows the clone size is stated as once, few or many, or as a class when expanded; others skip it.

D gene: .
J gene: TRBJ1-5
V gene: TRBV7-2
clone size: .
CDR3 DNA: TGTGCCAGCAGCTTAGCGACAGGAACACTGGGCAATCAGCCCCAGCATTTT
CDR3 protein: CASSLATGTLGNQPQHF

D gene: TRBD1
J gene: TRBJ1-5
V gene: TRBV6-1
clone size: few
CDR3 DNA: TGTGCCAGCAGTGAACGGACAGGGCATGAACAGCCCCAGCATTTT
CDR3 protein: CASSERTGHEQPQHF

D gene: TRBD2
J gene: TRBJ2-1
V gene: TRBV29-1
clone size: many
CDR3 DNA: TGCAGCGTTGACTGGGTGGCGAGCGGGGCCTTCTCCTACAATGAGCAGTTCTTC
CDR3 protein: CSVDWVASGAFSYNEQFF

D gene: .
J gene: TRBJ1-2
V gene: TRBV21-1
clone size: few
CDR3 DNA: TGTGCCAGCAGCAACCACTCAGAGGCGAACTATGGCTACACCTTC
CDR3 protein: CASSNHSEANYGYTF

D gene: .
J gene: TRBJ2-3
V gene: TRBV5-1
clone size: many
CDR3 DNA: TGCGCCAGCAGCTCCGGACACCGTGACACAGATACGCAGTATTTT
CDR3 protein: CASSSGHRDTDTQYF

D gene: TRBD2
J gene: TRBJ2-1
V gene: TRBV27
clone size: .
CDR3 DNA: TGTGCCAGCAGTTTATTGACTAGCGGAGCAGTAGGGGAGCAGTTCTTC
CDR3 protein: CASSLLTSGAVGEQFF

D gene: .
J gene: TRBJ2-3
V gene: TRBV4-2
clone size: few
CDR3 DNA: TGTGCCAGCAGCCAATCACTAGGGCTAGATACGCAGTATTTT
CDR3 protein: CASSQSLGLDTQYF

D gene: .
J gene: TRBJ2-3
V gene: TRBV4-3
clone size: .
CDR3 DNA: TGCGCCAGCAGCCAGGGGGGCTTCACTACGCAGTATTTT
CDR3 protein: CASSQGGFTTQYF

D gene: TRBD1
J gene: TRBJ2-5
V gene: TRBV27
clone size: .
CDR3 DNA: TGTGCCAGCAGTTTATTCACGACAGGGATAGAGACCCAGTACTTC
CDR3 protein: CASSLFTTGIETQYF

D gene: TRBD2
J gene: TRBJ2-3
V gene: TRBV7-9
clone size: .
CDR3 DNA: TGTGCCAGCAGCCCCGCGAGCGGGGGCAGCACAGATACGCAGTATTTT
CDR3 protein: CASSPASGGSTDTQYF

D gene: .
J gene: TRBJ2-2
V gene: TRBV7-9
clone size: many
CDR3 DNA: TGTGCCAGCAGCTTATCCGAACGCACCGGGGAGCTGTTTTTT
CDR3 protein: CASSLSERTGELFF

D gene: TRBD2
J gene: TRBJ2-1
V gene: TRBV7-6
clone size: .
CDR3 DNA: TGTGCCAGCAGCTTTGCGGGAGTCAACAATGAGCAGTTCTTC
CDR3 protein: CASSFAGVNNEQFF

D gene: .
J gene: TRBJ2-7
V gene: TRBV29-1
clone size: few
CDR3 DNA: TGCAGCGCAAGCGAGTACTCCTACGAGCAGTACTTC
CDR3 protein: CSASEYSYEQYF

D gene: .
J gene: TRBJ1-1
V gene: TRBV12-3/TRBV12-4
clone size: few
CDR3 DNA: TGTGCCACCACCCCCCAAGGAGGGTTCAACACTGAAGCTTTCTTT
CDR3 protein: CATTPQGGFNTEAFF

D gene: .
J gene: TRBJ2-7
V gene: TRBV7-2
clone size: many
CDR3 DNA: TGTGCCAGCAGCTTAGTCCCAGACTACGAGCAGTACTTC
CDR3 protein: CASSLVPDYEQYF

D gene: .
J gene: TRBJ2-7
V gene: TRBV7-8
clone size: few
CDR3 DNA: TGTGCCAGCAGCTTAAGGGGTGTCTCCTACGAGCAGTACTTC
CDR3 protein: CASSLRGVSYEQYF

D gene: .
J gene: TRBJ2-1
V gene: TRBV24-1
clone size: .
CDR3 DNA: TGTGCCACCAGTCCGCCGGTGTCCAATGAGCAGTTCTTC
CDR3 protein: CATSPPVSNEQFF